The rows below give T cell receptor beta chains drawn from one sample of a study of CD8 T cells in ankylosing spondylitis. TCRdb re-derived calls from the 5' RACE reads in MiXCR, one entry per CDR3 protein. The sample lists some 250,000 distinct CDR3 sequences, about 10% occurring once. Sequencing used blood, either unsorted or a sorted T cell fraction (not recorded which). All receptors derive from a male donor with ankylosing spondylitis or in good health (not recorded which). Both conserved end residues are part of each CDR3. A D gene is named only where the DNA matches it firmly. Only some rows state a clone size, as once, few, many or a class for expanded clones.

j_gene,len,v_gene,abundance,d_gene,CDR3nt,CDR3aa
TRBJ2-5,13,TRBV13,many,-,TGTGCCAGCAGCTTAGGGCGGGGAGAGACCCAGTACTTC,CASSLGRGETQYF
TRBJ1-5,14,TRBV20-1,many,-,TGCAGTGCTATCGGGGGATATAGCAATCAGCCCCAGCATTTT,CSAIGGYSNQPQHF
TRBJ2-2,15,TRBV10-1,many,-,TGCGCCAGCAGTGAGTCGTCGGGAAGGACCGGGGAGCTGTTTTTT,CASSESSGRTGELFF
TRBJ2-1,17,TRBV6-7,many,-,TGTGCCTCCTCACCCTTAAGGTCCGGGGGCCTCTACAATGAGCAGTTCTTC,CASSPLRSGGLYNEQFF
TRBJ2-2,15,TRBV7-2,-,-,TGTGCCAGCAGCTTGGGACTCCAAGGCACCGGGGAGCTGTTTTTT,CASSLGLQGTGELFF
TRBJ1-1,15,TRBV3-1,many,-,TGTGCCAGCAGCCAAGATATAGGATTGAACACTGAAGCTTTCTTT,CASSQDIGLNTEAFF
TRBJ2-3,12,TRBV24-1,few,-,TGTGCCACCAGGGATAGCGCAGATACGCAGTATTTT,CATRDSADTQYF
TRBJ2-2,16,TRBV19,few,TRBD1,TGTGCCAGGTTTGGGACGGGACAGGTGAACACCGGGGAGCTGTTTTTT,CARFGTGQVNTGELFF
TRBJ2-3,13,TRBV15,many,-,TGTGCCACCAGCGCCATCCCGGCAGATACGCAGTATTTT,CATSAIPADTQYF
TRBJ2-5,14,TRBV5-6,many,-,TGTGCCAGCAGCTTAGGTGGACGGGAAGAGACCCAGTACTTC,CASSLGGREETQYF
TRBJ1-5,15,TRBV5-1,-,TRBD1,TGCGCCAGCAGCTTGGTTTCAGGGGGTGGGCAGCCCCAGCATTTT,CASSLVSGGGQPQHF
TRBJ2-1,14,TRBV6-1,many,-,TGTGCCAGCAGTGAAGCAGTGGGTTACAATGAGCAGTTCTTC,CASSEAVGYNEQFF
TRBJ2-7,14,TRBV28,many,-,TGTGCCAGCAGTTTATGGGGGGAGACCTACGAGCAGTACTTC,CASSLWGETYEQYF
TRBJ2-2,16,TRBV3-1,-,-,TGTGCCAGCAGCCAAGAAGGTCCGAGAAGAACCGGGGAGCTGTTTTTT,CASSQEGPRRTGELFF
TRBJ1-2,12,TRBV20-1,many,-,TGCAGTGCCCTCCTTCAGGGACGCGGCTACACCTTC,CSALLQGRGYTF
TRBJ1-2,13,TRBV3-1,-,-,TGTGCCAGCAGCCAAGACAGGGCGGACGGCTACACCTTC,CASSQDRADGYTF
TRBJ1-1,15,TRBV7-9,many,-,TGTGCCAGCAGCTTAGCCAAAGGGGCGAGGACTGAAGCTTTCTTT,CASSLAKGARTEAFF
TRBJ2-3,14,TRBV6-1,many,-,TGTGCCAGCAGAAGGCCCACGGGCACAGATACGCAGTATTTT,CASRRPTGTDTQYF
TRBJ2-1,14,TRBV29-1,many,-,TGCAGCGTTGAAGATCTCGACAGCTACAATGAGCAGTTCTTC,CSVEDLDSYNEQFF
TRBJ2-1,15,TRBV5-1,many,TRBD2,TGCGCCAGCAGCTTGGATCTAGCGGGAGTACTTGAGCAGTTCTTC,CASSLDLAGVLEQFF
TRBJ2-6,16,TRBV5-1,-,-,TGCGCCAGCAGCTTGCTACAGGGCTCTGGGGCCAACGTCCTGACTTTC,CASSLLQGSGANVLTF
TRBJ1-1,12,TRBV6-1,many,-,TGTGCCAGCAGTAGTCCGGGCCTCGAAGCTTTCTTT,CASSSPGLEAFF
TRBJ1-5,13,TRBV19,few,-,TGTGCCAGTAGTATGGGAGGGTATCGGCCCCAGCATTTT,CASSMGGYRPQHF
TRBJ1-2,16,TRBV10-3,-,TRBD1,TGTGCCATCAGGCTAGGGACAGACACAGCTAACTATGGCTACACCTTC,CAIRLGTDTANYGYTF
TRBJ2-4,12,TRBV7-2,-,-,TGTGCCAGCAGTCCGGACTTTCCCGTCAGGTACTTC,CASSPDFPVRYF
TRBJ2-1,18,TRBV6-5,-,TRBD2,TGTGCCAGCAGTTACCGAAACCCACTAGCGGGAGTTAACAATGAGCAGTTCTTC,CASSYRNPLAGVNNEQFF
TRBJ2-3,14,TRBV7-6,many,-,TGTGCCAGCAGCTTAGACGGGGGCACAGATACGCAGTATTTT,CASSLDGGTDTQYF
TRBJ2-3,14,TRBV28,many,-,TGTGCCAGCAGTTGGGACAAAAGCACAGATACGCAGTATTTT,CASSWDKSTDTQYF
TRBJ2-4,17,TRBV12-3/TRBV12-4,many,-,TGTGCCAGCAGTACGGACGGAAATACCCTAGCCAAAAACATTCAGTACTTC,CASSTDGNTLAKNIQYF
TRBJ1-4,15,TRBV15,many,-,TGTGCCACCAGCATTTTTAGGGGGGAAGGTGAAAAACTGTTTTTT,CATSIFRGEGEKLFF